The rows below give T cell receptor beta chains drawn from one sample of a study of blood T cell repertoires in COVID-19. Repertoires were generated with immunoSEQ multiplex PCR, while TCRdb's copy carries only in-frame clones and drops some. The sample includes 120,000 to 150,000 clones, about nine tenths seen only once; the top ten take around 28%. The specimen was peripheral blood. Receptors originate from a human donor in a cohort sampled during active COVID-19. CDR3s include the opening cysteine and the closing phenylalanine or tryptophan. Each record gives: V gene, D gene, J gene, clone size, CDR3 DNA, CDR3 protein. A D gene is named only where the DNA matches it firmly. Clone sizes are given selectively: once, few, many, or a class where the clone is expanded.

>TRBV18|-|TRBJ1-6|-
TGTGCCAGCTCACCACTGGAGGGGCCGAATTCACCCCTCCACTTT
CASSPLEGPNSPLHF
>TRBV2|TRBD1|TRBJ1-6|once
TGTGCCAGCAGTGGGGGGGGACAGGGGACTTCACCCCTCCACTTT
CASSGGGQGTSPLHF
>TRBV19|-|TRBJ1-1|few
TGTGCCAGTAGTCGCTTTCTGGCGGGGAACACTGAAGCTTTCTTT
CASSRFLAGNTEAFF
>TRBV7-3|TRBD2|TRBJ2-7|-
TGTGCCAGCAGCTTAACCCCGGGACTAGGGGACGAGCAGTACTTC
CASSLTPGLGDEQYF
>TRBV6-5|TRBD1|TRBJ1-6|-
TGTGCCAGCAGTCCGGGACAGGGGTTTTCACCCCTCCACTTT
CASSPGQGFSPLHF
>TRBV30|-|TRBJ1-3|-
TGTGCCTGGTCCCGTTACGGGGGTGACACCATATATTTT
CAWSRYGGDTIYF
>TRBV6-5|-|TRBJ2-1|-
TGTGCCAGCAGTTACTCGGGCGGGGTATTAGGGAATGAGCAGTTCTTC
CASSYSGGVLGNEQFF
>TRBV15|-|TRBJ2-1|once
TGTGCCACCAGCAGAGCTGGGGCTAGCTCCTACAATGAGCAGTTCTTC
CATSRAGASSYNEQFF
>TRBV6-5|-|TRBJ1-1|few
TGTGCCAGCAGTTATCGGGGGGTTACTGAAGCTTTCTTT
CASSYRGVTEAFF
>TRBV6-5|TRBD1|TRBJ1-2|-
TGTGCCAGCATCCAGGGGGGTGGTCTCGGAGGCTACACCTTC
CASIQGGGLGGYTF
>TRBV5-4|-|TRBJ1-2|-
TGTGCCAGCAGCTTAGGGCACGCAGGGAGGTATTCTAACTATGGCTACACCTTC
CASSLGHAGRYSNYGYTF
>TRBV6-5|TRBD1|TRBJ2-3|once
TGTGCCAGCAGTTTCCTCGGGACAGGGTCCACAGATACGCAGTATTTT
CASSFLGTGSTDTQYF
>TRBV6-2/TRBV6-3|TRBD1|TRBJ1-6|-
TGTGCCAGCAGTTACTCGGGGACAGGGGGCGAGACACCCCTCCACTTT
CASSYSGTGGETPLHF
>TRBV9|-|TRBJ2-2|-
TGTGCCAGCAGCCCGTGGGGAGCCGGGGAGCTGTTTTTT
CASSPWGAGELFF
>TRBV7-2|-|TRBJ1-2|-
TGTGCCAGCAGCCCCGACCAACCCCAGGGTCTGATTCGAGGCTACACCTTC
CASSPDQPQGLIRGYTF
>TRBV27|-|TRBJ1-1|-
TGTGCCAGCAGTTTATCTGGAGGGGCTGAAGCTTTCTTT
CASSLSGGAEAFF
>TRBV7-9|TRBD1|TRBJ2-7|-
TGTGCCAGCAGCCTGGGGACAGGGATCGAGCAGTACTTC
CASSLGTGIEQYF
>TRBV15|TRBD1|TRBJ1-4|-
TGTGCCACCAGCAGACACAGGGGGGATGGTGAAAAACTGTTTTTT
CATSRHRGDGEKLFF
>TRBV5-1|-|TRBJ2-7|-
TGCGCCAGCAGCTTGGTTGCAGAGGTCTACGAGCAGTACTTC
CASSLVAEVYEQYF
>TRBV11-2|-|TRBJ2-5|-
TGTGCCAGCAGCGTCAGTCCCCCACAGGGAAGAGAGACCCAGTACTTC
CASSVSPPQGRETQYF
>TRBV9|TRBD2|TRBJ2-2|-
TGTGCCAGCAGCGTTGGGGGGGAGAACACCGGGGAGCTGTTTTTT
CASSVGGENTGELFF